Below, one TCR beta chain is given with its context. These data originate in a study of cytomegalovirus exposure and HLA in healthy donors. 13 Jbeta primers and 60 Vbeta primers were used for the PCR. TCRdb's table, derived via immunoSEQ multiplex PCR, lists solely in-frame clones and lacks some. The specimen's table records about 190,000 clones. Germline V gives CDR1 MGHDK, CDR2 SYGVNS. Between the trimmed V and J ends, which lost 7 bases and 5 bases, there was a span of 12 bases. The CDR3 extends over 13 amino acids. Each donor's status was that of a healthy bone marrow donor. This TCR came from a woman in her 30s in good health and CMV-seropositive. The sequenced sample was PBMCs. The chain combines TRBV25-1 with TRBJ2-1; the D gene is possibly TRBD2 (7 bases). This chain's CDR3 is CASTRGGNNEQFF. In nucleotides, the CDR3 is TGTGCCAGCACGAGGGGGGGTAACAATGAGCAGTTCTTC.